Only one count was recorded for the clone carrying this T cell receptor (beta chain). This sample stems from a study of CD8+ T cells in alopecia areata. CDR3 size: 18 residues. cDNA reverse transcribed from extracted RNA served as the sequencing template. The table came from immunoSEQ multiplex PCR; TCRdb's copy has only in-frame clones and leaves some out. The sample lists over 10,000 clones, roughly 57% seen once, with approximately 14% in the top ten. Obtained from alopecia areata patients were lesional scalp punch biopsies along with peripheral blood. Sequences were obtained from skin. This sequence joins TRBV21-1 and TRBJ2-7; TRBD2, the table's D call, lacks a check against the DNA. TRBV21-1 is recorded as a pseudogene. This TCR was sampled from a human donor with alopecia areata. The CDR3 sequence: CASSNPKVEGSGHYEQYF. The CDR3 bases are TGTGCCAGCAGCAACCCGAAGGTGGAGGGAAGTGGGCACTACGAGCAGTACTTC.